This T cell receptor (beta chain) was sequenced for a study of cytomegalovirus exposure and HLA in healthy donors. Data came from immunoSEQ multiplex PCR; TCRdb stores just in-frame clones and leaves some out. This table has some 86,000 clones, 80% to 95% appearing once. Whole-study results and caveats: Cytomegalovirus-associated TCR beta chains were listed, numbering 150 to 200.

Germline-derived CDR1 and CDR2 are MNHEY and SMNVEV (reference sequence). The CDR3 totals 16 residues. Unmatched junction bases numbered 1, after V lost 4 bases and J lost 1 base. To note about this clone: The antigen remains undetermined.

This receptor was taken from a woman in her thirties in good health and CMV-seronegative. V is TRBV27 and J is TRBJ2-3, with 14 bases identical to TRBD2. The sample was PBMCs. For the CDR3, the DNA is TGTGCCAGCAGTTCGGGACTAGCGGGGGGCACAGATACGCAGTATTTT. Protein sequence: CASSSGLAGGTDTQYF.